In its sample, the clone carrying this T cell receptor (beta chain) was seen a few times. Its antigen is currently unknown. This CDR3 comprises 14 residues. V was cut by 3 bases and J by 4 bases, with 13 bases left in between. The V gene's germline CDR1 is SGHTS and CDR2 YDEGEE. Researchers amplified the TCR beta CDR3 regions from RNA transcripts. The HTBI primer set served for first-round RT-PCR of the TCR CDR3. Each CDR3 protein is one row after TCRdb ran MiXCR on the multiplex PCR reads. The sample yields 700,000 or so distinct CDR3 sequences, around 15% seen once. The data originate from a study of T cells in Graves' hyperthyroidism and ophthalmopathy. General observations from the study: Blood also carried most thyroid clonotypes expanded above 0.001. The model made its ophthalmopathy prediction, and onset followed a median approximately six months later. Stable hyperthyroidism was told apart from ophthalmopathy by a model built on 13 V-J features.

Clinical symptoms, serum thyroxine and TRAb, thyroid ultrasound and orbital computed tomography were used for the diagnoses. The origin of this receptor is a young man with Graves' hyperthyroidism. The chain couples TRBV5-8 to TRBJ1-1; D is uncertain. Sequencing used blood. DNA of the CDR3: TGTGCCAGCAGCTCGGACGCCCTGGGCACTGAAGCTTTCTTT. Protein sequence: CASSSDALGTEAFF.